These T cell receptor beta chains were read from a single sample in a study of CD8+ T cells in alopecia areata. Repertoires were generated with immunoSEQ multiplex PCR, while TCRdb's copy carries only in-frame clones and drops some. The data contain tens of thousands of clones, roughly 61% of them seen just once; the ten biggest clones take up around a sixth. The input for sequencing was CD8+ T cells sorted from blood, taken at week 0. The receptors stem from a human donor with alopecia areata. The CDR3 runs from the conserved cysteine through the conserved F or W. Each record gives: D gene, clone size, J gene, V gene, CDR3 protein, CDR3 DNA. A D gene is named only where the DNA matches it firmly. Clone size appears in some rows only: once, few, many, or a class for an expanded clone.

d_gene: -
abundance: few
j_gene: TRBJ2-5
v_gene: TRBV5-1
CDR3aa: CASSLRWDQETQYF
CDR3nt: TGCGCCAGCAGCTTGAGGTGGGACCAAGAGACCCAGTACTTC

d_gene: -
abundance: -
j_gene: TRBJ1-1
v_gene: TRBV4-1
CDR3aa: CASSQEELGEAFF
CDR3nt: TGCGCCAGCAGCCAAGAGGAGCTGGGTGAAGCTTTCTTT

d_gene: -
abundance: -
j_gene: TRBJ1-6
v_gene: TRBV12-2
CDR3aa: CASRGRGPSSYNSPLHF
CDR3nt: TGTGCAAGTCGCGGGCGCGGGCCGAGCTCCTATAATTCACCCCTCCACTTT

d_gene: -
abundance: -
j_gene: TRBJ1-1
v_gene: TRBV7-9
CDR3aa: CASSLVNSLNTEAFF
CDR3nt: TGTGCCAGCAGCTTAGTCAACAGCTTGAACACTGAAGCTTTCTTT

d_gene: -
abundance: few
j_gene: TRBJ2-6
v_gene: TRBV5-1
CDR3aa: CASSLANHIDRTGANVLTF
CDR3nt: TGCGCCAGCAGCTTGGCCAATCATATAGACAGAACTGGGGCCAACGTCCTGACTTTC

d_gene: TRBD2
abundance: -
j_gene: TRBJ2-7
v_gene: TRBV27
CDR3aa: CASSNGGSSYEQYF
CDR3nt: TGTGCCAGCAGTAACGGCGGGAGCTCCTACGAGCAGTACTTC

d_gene: -
abundance: -
j_gene: TRBJ2-2
v_gene: TRBV30
CDR3aa: CAWDGSGTGELFF
CDR3nt: TGTGCCTGGGACGGGTCGGGGACCGGGGAGCTGTTTTTT

d_gene: TRBD1
abundance: -
j_gene: TRBJ2-7
v_gene: TRBV2
CDR3aa: CASSEGGTAYEQYF
CDR3nt: TGTGCCAGCAGTGAAGGAGGGACAGCATACGAGCAGTACTTC

d_gene: -
abundance: -
j_gene: TRBJ2-5
v_gene: TRBV29-1
CDR3aa: CSVSSHLDRQETQYF
CDR3nt: TGCAGCGTTTCTAGCCACCTGGATAGACAAGAGACCCAGTACTTC

d_gene: -
abundance: few
j_gene: TRBJ1-2
v_gene: TRBV29-1
CDR3aa: CSVEGAEYGYTF
CDR3nt: TGCAGCGTTGAAGGGGCAGAGTATGGCTACACCTTC

d_gene: -
abundance: few
j_gene: TRBJ2-7
v_gene: TRBV7-2
CDR3aa: CASSLVGGPGDEQYF
CDR3nt: TGTGCCAGCAGCTTAGTAGGGGGGCCGGGTGACGAGCAGTACTTC

d_gene: -
abundance: once
j_gene: TRBJ1-2
v_gene: TRBV27
CDR3aa: CASSFQGNYGYTF
CDR3nt: TGTGCCAGCAGTTTCCAGGGAAACTATGGCTACACCTTC

d_gene: -
abundance: -
j_gene: TRBJ2-1
v_gene: TRBV5-1
CDR3aa: CASSLGSGTYNEQFF
CDR3nt: TGCGCCAGCAGCTTGGGATCTGGAACCTACAATGAGCAGTTCTTC

d_gene: TRBD2
abundance: -
j_gene: TRBJ2-1
v_gene: TRBV29-1
CDR3aa: CSTSGTSDYNEQFF
CDR3nt: TGCAGCACCTCCGGGACTAGCGATTACAATGAGCAGTTCTTC

d_gene: -
abundance: -
j_gene: TRBJ2-1
v_gene: TRBV7-9
CDR3aa: CASSSTQGPIIDEQFF
CDR3nt: TGTGCCAGCAGCTCTACACAGGGTCCCATTATAGATGAGCAGTTCTTC

d_gene: -
abundance: -
j_gene: TRBJ2-5
v_gene: TRBV5-1
CDR3aa: CASSLSRGGPETQYF
CDR3nt: TGCGCCAGCAGCTTGTCCCGCGGCGGCCCAGAGACCCAGTACTTC

d_gene: -
abundance: -
j_gene: TRBJ1-5
v_gene: TRBV27
CDR3aa: CASSLQGYSNQPQHF
CDR3nt: TGTGCCAGCAGTCTACAGGGATATAGCAATCAGCCCCAGCATTTT

d_gene: -
abundance: -
j_gene: TRBJ1-4
v_gene: TRBV7-9
CDR3aa: CASSLPTHREEKLFF
CDR3nt: TGTGCCAGCAGCCTACCGACACATAGGGAGGAAAAACTGTTTTTT

d_gene: TRBD1
abundance: -
j_gene: TRBJ1-2
v_gene: TRBV28
CDR3aa: CASSQSGQGRGYTF
CDR3nt: TGTGCCAGCAGTCAATCGGGACAGGGGCGAGGCTACACCTTC

d_gene: -
abundance: -
j_gene: TRBJ2-7
v_gene: TRBV29-1
CDR3aa: CSVGQIESYEQYF
CDR3nt: TGCAGCGTCGGACAGATTGAGAGCTACGAGCAGTACTTC

d_gene: TRBD2
abundance: -
j_gene: TRBJ2-7
v_gene: TRBV5-1
CDR3aa: CASSLEVGLAATYEQYF
CDR3nt: TGCGCCAGCAGCTTGGAGGTCGGTCTAGCGGCAACCTACGAGCAGTACTTC

d_gene: -
abundance: -
j_gene: TRBJ2-1
v_gene: TRBV28
CDR3aa: CASSLFGATRNNEQFF
CDR3nt: TGTGCCAGCAGTTTATTCGGGGCCACGAGGAACAATGAGCAGTTCTTC

d_gene: -
abundance: -
j_gene: TRBJ1-2
v_gene: TRBV27
CDR3aa: CASSPGHGYTF
CDR3nt: TGTGCCAGCAGCCCGGGACATGGCTACACCTTC

d_gene: -
abundance: -
j_gene: TRBJ2-3
v_gene: TRBV5-4
CDR3aa: CASSSVSTDTQYF
CDR3nt: TGTGCCAGCAGCTCTGTGAGCACAGATACGCAGTATTTT

d_gene: -
abundance: -
j_gene: TRBJ2-3
v_gene: TRBV29-1
CDR3aa: CSVEDRRTDTQYF
CDR3nt: TGCAGCGTTGAAGATCGCAGGACAGATACGCAGTATTTT

d_gene: -
abundance: -
j_gene: TRBJ2-3
v_gene: TRBV5-1
CDR3aa: CASSYQKTGLDTQYF
CDR3nt: TGCGCCAGCAGCTACCAAAAAACAGGGTTAGATACGCAGTATTTT

d_gene: TRBD2
abundance: -
j_gene: TRBJ2-2
v_gene: TRBV5-4
CDR3aa: CASSLAATSGRAGELFF
CDR3nt: TGTGCCAGCAGCTTGGCCGCGACTAGCGGGAGGGCCGGGGAGCTGTTTTTT

d_gene: -
abundance: -
j_gene: TRBJ2-2
v_gene: TRBV6-6
CDR3aa: CASSTVSLPDTGELFF
CDR3nt: TGTGCCAGCAGTACAGTGAGTCTACCAGACACCGGGGAGCTGTTTTTT

d_gene: -
abundance: -
j_gene: TRBJ2-3
v_gene: TRBV7-9
CDR3aa: CASSLGADTQYF
CDR3nt: TGTGCCAGCAGCTTAGGAGCAGATACGCAGTATTTT

d_gene: -
abundance: few
j_gene: TRBJ2-7
v_gene: TRBV29-1
CDR3aa: CSVPRGSYEQYF
CDR3nt: TGCAGCGTCCCTCGGGGCTCCTACGAGCAGTACTTC

d_gene: -
abundance: -
j_gene: TRBJ1-2
v_gene: TRBV2
CDR3aa: CASSAGVYGYTF
CDR3nt: TGTGCCAGCAGTGCAGGGGTCTATGGCTACACCTTC

d_gene: TRBD1
abundance: -
j_gene: TRBJ2-1
v_gene: TRBV6-5
CDR3aa: CASSPLDRRYNEQFF
CDR3nt: TGTGCCAGCAGTCCCTTGGACAGGAGGTACAATGAGCAGTTCTTC

d_gene: TRBD1
abundance: -
j_gene: TRBJ1-2
v_gene: TRBV29-1
CDR3aa: CSVEYGTGHGYTF
CDR3nt: TGCAGCGTTGAATACGGGACAGGGCATGGCTACACCTTC

d_gene: TRBD2
abundance: once
j_gene: TRBJ2-1
v_gene: TRBV5-1
CDR3aa: CASSPGPLAGGTVYNEQFF
CDR3nt: TGCGCCAGCAGCCCTGGGCCTCTAGCGGGAGGGACAGTATACAATGAGCAGTTCTTC

d_gene: TRBD2
abundance: few
j_gene: TRBJ2-1
v_gene: TRBV9
CDR3aa: CASSVASGGRNEQFF
CDR3nt: TGTGCCAGCAGCGTAGCTAGCGGGGGGAGGAATGAGCAGTTCTTC

d_gene: -
abundance: -
j_gene: TRBJ2-6
v_gene: TRBV29-1
CDR3aa: CSVASSGANVLTF
CDR3nt: TGCAGCGTTGCCTCCTCTGGGGCCAACGTCCTGACTTTC